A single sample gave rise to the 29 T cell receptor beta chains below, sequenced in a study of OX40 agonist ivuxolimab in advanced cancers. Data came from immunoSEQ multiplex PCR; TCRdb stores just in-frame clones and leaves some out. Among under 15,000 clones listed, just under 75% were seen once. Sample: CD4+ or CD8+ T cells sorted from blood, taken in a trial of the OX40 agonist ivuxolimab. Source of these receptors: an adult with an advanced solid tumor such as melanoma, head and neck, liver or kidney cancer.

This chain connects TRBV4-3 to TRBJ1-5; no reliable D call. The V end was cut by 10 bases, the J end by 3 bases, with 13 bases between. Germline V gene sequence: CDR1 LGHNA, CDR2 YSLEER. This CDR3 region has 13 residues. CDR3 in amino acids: CATAAAHNQPQHF. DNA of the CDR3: TGCGCCACCGCGGCTGCCCACAATCAGCCCCAGCATTTT.

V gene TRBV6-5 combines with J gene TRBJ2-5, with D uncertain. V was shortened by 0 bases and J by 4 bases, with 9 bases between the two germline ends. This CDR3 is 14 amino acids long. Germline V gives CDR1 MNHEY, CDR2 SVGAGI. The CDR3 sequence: CASSYSLGLETQYF. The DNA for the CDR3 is TGTGCCAGCAGTTACTCATTAGGGTTAGAGACCCAGTACTTC.

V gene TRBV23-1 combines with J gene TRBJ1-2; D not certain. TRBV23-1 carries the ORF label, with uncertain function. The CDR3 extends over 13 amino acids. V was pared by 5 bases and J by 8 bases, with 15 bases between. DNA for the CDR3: TGCGCCAGCAGTTCGGGCGGGGTTGGGGGCTACACCTTC. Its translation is CASSSGGVGGYTF.

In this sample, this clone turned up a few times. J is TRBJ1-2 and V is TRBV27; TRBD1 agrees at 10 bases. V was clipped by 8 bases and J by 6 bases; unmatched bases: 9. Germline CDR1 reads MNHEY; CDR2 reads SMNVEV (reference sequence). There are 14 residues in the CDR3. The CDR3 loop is CASRSTGGGDGYTF. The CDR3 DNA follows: TGTGCCAGCCGTTCGACAGGGGGCGGTGATGGCTACACCTTC.

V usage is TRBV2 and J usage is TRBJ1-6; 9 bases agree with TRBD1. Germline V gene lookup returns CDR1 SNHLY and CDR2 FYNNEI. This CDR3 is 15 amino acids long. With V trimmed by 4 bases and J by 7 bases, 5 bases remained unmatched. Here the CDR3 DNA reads TGTGCCAGCAGTGCAGGGACAGGGACCAATTCACCCCTCCACTTT. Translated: CASSAGTGTNSPLHF.

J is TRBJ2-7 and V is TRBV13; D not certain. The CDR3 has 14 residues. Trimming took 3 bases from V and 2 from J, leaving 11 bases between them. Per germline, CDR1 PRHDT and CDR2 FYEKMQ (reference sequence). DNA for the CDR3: TGTGCCAGCAGCTTGAACACAGCACCCTACGAGCAGTACTTC. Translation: CASSLNTAPYEQYF.

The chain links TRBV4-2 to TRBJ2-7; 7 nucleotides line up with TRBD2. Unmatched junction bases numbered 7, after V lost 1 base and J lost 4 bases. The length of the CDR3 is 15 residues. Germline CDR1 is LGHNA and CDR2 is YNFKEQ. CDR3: CASSQVGRAGYEQYF. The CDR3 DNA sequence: TGTGCCAGCAGCCAAGTGGGGAGAGCGGGGTACGAGCAGTACTTC.

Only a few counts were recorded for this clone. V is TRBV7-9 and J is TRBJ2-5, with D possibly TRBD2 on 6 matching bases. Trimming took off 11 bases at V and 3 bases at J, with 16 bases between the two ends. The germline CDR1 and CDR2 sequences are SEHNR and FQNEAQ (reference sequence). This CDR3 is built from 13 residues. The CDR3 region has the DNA TGTGCCGTGGCGGCCAGGGAGGAAGAGACCCAGTACTTC. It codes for CAVAAREEETQYF.

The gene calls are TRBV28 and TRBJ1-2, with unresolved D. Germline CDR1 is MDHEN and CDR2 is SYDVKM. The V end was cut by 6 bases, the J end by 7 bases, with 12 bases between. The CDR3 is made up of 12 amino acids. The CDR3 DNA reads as TGTGCCAGCAGGAAGGGAGGTAGTGGCTACACCTTC. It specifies CASRKGGSGYTF.

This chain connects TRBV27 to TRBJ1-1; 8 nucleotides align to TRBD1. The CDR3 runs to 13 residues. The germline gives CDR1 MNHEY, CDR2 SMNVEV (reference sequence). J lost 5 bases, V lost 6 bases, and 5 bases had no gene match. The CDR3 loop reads CASRQGVVTEAFF. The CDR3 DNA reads TGTGCCAGCAGACAGGGGGTTGTTACTGAAGCTTTCTTT.

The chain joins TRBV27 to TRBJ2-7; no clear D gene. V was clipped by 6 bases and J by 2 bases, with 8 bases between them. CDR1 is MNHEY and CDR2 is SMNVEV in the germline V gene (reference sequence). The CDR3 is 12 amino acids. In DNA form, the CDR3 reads TGTGCCAGCAGCGATTTAGCCTACGAGCAGTACTTC. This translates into CASSDLAYEQYF.

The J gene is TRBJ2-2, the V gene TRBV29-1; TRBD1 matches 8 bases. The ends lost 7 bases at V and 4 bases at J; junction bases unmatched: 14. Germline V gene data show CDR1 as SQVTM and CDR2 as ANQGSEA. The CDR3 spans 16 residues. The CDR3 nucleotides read TGCAGCGGCTACATACAGGGGGACGCGATCACCGGGGAGCTGTTTTTT. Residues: CSGYIQGDAITGELFF.

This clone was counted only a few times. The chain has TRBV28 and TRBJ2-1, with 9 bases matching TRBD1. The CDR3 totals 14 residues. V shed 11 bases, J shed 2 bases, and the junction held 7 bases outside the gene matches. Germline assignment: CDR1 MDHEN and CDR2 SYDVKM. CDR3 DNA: TGTGCCGGCGCCGGGACAGGGCCCTACAATGAGCAGTTCTTC. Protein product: CAGAGTGPYNEQFF.

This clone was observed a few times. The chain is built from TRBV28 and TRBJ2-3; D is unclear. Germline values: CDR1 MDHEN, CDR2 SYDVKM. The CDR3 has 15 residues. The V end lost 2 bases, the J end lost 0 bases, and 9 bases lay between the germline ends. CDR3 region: CASSLMGSSTDTQYF. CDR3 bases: TGTGCCAGCAGTTTAATGGGCAGTAGCACAGATACGCAGTATTTT.

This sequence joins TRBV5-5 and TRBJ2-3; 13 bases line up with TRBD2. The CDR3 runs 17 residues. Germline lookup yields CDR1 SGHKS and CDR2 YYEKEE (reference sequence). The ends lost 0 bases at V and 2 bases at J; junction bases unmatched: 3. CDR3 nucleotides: TGTGCCAGCAGCTTGGGACTAGCGGGAGGACCCACAGATACGCAGTATTTT. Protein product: CASSLGLAGGPTDTQYF.

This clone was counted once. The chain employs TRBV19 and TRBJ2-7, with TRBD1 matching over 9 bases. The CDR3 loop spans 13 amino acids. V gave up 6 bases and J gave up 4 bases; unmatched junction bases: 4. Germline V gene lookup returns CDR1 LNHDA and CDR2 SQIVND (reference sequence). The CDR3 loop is CASRGQGSYEQYF. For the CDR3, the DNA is TGTGCCAGTAGGGGACAGGGCTCGTACGAGCAGTACTTC.

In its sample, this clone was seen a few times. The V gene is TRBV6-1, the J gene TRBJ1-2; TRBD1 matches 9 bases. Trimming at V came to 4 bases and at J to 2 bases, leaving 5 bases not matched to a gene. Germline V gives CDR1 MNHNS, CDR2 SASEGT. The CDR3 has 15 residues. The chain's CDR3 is CASSGWTGANYGYTF. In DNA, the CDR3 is TGTGCCAGCAGTGGCTGGACAGGGGCGAACTATGGCTACACCTTC.

CDR3 sequence (DNA): TGTGCCAGCAGTCCCGGGACTAGCGGGGCCCCGGGTAATACGCAGTATTTT. Amino acid sequence: CASSPGTSGAPGNTQYF. The chain has TRBV7-4 and TRBJ2-3; 13 bases match TRBD2. This CDR3 comprises 17 residues. Germline assignment: CDR1 SGHVT and CDR2 SQSDAQ. V shed 6 bases, J shed 7 bases, and the junction held 13 bases outside the gene matches.

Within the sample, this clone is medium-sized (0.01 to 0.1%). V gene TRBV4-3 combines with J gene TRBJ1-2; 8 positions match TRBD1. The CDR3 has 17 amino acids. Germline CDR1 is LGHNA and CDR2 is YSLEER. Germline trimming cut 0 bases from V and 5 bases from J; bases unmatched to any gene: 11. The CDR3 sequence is CASSQDLWTGLVYGYTF. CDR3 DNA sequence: TGCGCCAGCAGCCAAGATCTATGGACAGGGTTAGTTTATGGCTACACCTTC.

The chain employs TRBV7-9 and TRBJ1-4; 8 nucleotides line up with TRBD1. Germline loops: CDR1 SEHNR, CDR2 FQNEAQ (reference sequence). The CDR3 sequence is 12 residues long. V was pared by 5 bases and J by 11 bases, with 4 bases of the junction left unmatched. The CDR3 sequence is CASSQTGDKLFF. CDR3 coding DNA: TGTGCCAGCAGCCAGACAGGGGACAAACTGTTTTTT.

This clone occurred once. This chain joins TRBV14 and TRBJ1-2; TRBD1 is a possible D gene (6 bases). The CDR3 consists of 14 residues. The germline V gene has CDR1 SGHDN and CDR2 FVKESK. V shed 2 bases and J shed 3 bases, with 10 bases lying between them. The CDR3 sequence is CASSQLGGDYGYTF. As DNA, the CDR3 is TGTGCCAGCAGCCAACTCGGGGGCGACTATGGCTACACCTTC.

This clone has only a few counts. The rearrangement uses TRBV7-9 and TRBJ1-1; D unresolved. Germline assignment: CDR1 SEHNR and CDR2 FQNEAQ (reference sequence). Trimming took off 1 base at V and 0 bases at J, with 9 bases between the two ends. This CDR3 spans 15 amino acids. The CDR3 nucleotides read TGTGCCAGCAGCTTAGAAGAGTCCCTGAACACTGAAGCTTTCTTT. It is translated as CASSLEESLNTEAFF. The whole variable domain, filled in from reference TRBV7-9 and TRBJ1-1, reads DTGVSQNPRHKITKRGQNVTFRCDPISEHNRLYWYRQTLGQGPEFLTYFQNEAQLEKSRLLSDRFSAERPKGSFSTLEIQRTEQGDSAMYLCASSLEESLNTEAFFGQGTRLTVV.

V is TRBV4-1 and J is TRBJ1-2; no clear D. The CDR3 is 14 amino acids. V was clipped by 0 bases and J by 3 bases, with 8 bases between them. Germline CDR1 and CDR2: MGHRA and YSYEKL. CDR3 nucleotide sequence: TGCGCCAGCAGCCAAGACAGGAGCGACTATGGCTACACCTTC. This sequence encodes CASSQDRSDYGYTF.

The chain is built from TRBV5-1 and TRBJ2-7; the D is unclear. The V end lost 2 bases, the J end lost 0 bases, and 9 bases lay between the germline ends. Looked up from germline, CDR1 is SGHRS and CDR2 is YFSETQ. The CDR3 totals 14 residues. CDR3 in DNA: TGCGCCAGCAGCTTAACACCAGACTCCTACGAGCAGTACTTC. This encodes CASSLTPDSYEQYF.

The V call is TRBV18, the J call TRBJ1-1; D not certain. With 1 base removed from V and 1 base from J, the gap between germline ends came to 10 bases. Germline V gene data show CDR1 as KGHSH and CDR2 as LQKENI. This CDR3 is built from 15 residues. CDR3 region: CASSPLYTENTEAFF. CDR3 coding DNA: TGTGCCAGCTCACCACTATATACAGAGAACACTGAAGCTTTCTTT.

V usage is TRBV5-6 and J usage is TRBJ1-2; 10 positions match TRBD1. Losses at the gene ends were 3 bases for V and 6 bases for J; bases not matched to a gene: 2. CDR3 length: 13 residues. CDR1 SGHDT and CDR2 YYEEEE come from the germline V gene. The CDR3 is CASSSGTGDGYTF. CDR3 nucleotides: TGTGCCAGCAGCTCCGGGACAGGGGATGGCTACACCTTC.

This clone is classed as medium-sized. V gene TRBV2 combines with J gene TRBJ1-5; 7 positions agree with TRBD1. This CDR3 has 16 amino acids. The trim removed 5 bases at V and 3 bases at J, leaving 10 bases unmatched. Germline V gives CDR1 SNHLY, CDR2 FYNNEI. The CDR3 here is CASSPARQGPNQPQHF. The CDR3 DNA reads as TGTGCCAGCAGTCCTGCCCGACAGGGACCCAATCAGCCCCAGCATTTT.

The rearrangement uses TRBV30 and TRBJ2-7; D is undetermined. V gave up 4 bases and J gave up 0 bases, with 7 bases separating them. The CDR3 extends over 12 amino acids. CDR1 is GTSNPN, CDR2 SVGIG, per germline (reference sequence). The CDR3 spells CAWTDNSYEQYF. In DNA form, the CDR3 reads TGTGCCTGGACCGACAACTCCTACGAGCAGTACTTC.

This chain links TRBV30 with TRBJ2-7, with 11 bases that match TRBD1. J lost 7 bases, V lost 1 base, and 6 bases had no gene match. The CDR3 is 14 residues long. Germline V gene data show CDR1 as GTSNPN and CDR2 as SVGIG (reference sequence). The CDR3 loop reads CAWSDGTGGGEQYF. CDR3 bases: TGTGCCTGGAGTGATGGGACAGGGGGAGGAGAGCAGTACTTC.